This passage covers 6 T cell receptor beta chains from one sample sequenced in a study of blood T cell repertoires in COVID-19. Profiled with immunoSEQ multiplex PCR; TCRdb holds only in-frame clones, not every one. The repertoire holds about 310,000 clones, with about 87% as singletons. The source material was peripheral blood. These TCRs come from a man aged 65 to 79 with acute or convalescent COVID-19.

This chain connects TRBV7-7 to TRBJ2-5; weak D call: TRBD2 (5 bases). Germline V lookup: CDR1 SSHAT, CDR2 FNYEAQ (reference sequence). CDR3 length: 16 amino acids. Trimming pared 5 bases from V and 0 bases from J, leaving 16 bases between. In DNA, the CDR3 is TGTGCCAGCAGCCTCGGGATCATGCGTAACCAAGAGACCCAGTACTTC. It encodes CASSLGIMRNQETQYF.

The chain uses TRBV11-3 and TRBJ2-5, with 7 bases identical to TRBD1. Germline trimming cut 4 bases from V and 4 bases from J; bases unmatched to any gene: 9. CDR3 length: 15 residues. Germline CDR1 is SGHNT and CDR2 is YENEEA. The CDR3 reads CASSSTTGYSETQYF. The CDR3 DNA reads as TGTGCCAGCAGCTCAACGACAGGGTATTCAGAGACCCAGTACTTC.

This chain connects TRBV6-1 to TRBJ2-1, with D perhaps matching TRBD2 (5 bases). The CDR3 extends over 16 amino acids. The ends were cut back, 1 base at V and 6 bases at J, with 16 bases in the middle. Germline V CDR1 and CDR2: MNHNS, SASEGT. Here the CDR3 reads CASSEEPADRGNEQFF. CDR3 DNA sequence: TGTGCCAGCAGTGAAGAGCCAGCGGATCGAGGCAATGAGCAGTTCTTC.

The V gene is TRBV7-6, the J gene TRBJ2-5, with 7 bases fitting TRBD1. Germline lookup yields CDR1 SGHVS and CDR2 FNYEAQ. V was clipped by 4 bases and J by 2 bases; unmatched bases: 7. This CDR3 contains 15 residues. CDR3 coding DNA: TGTGCCAGCAGCTCCGGGACAGTCTATCAAGAGACCCAGTACTTC. Protein: CASSSGTVYQETQYF.

This clone was detected once. J is TRBJ2-1 and V is TRBV27; 7 bases align to TRBD2. Germline trimming cut 5 bases from V and 2 bases from J; bases unmatched to any gene: 6. This CDR3 region has 15 residues. Looked up from germline, CDR1 is MNHEY and CDR2 is SMNVEV (reference sequence). CDR3 region: CASSALAAPYNEQFF. CDR3 DNA sequence: TGTGCCAGCAGTGCCCTAGCGGCACCCTACAATGAGCAGTTCTTC.

The chain's CDR3 is CATSRHRGEAFF. The CDR3 region has the DNA TGTGCCACCAGCCGTCACAGGGGCGAAGCTTTCTTT. The chain carries TRBV15 and TRBJ1-1; 7 bases fit TRBD1. With V trimmed by 5 bases and J by 8 bases, 5 bases remained unmatched. The CDR3 sequence is 12 residues long. CDR1 LNHNV and CDR2 YYDKDF come from the germline V gene (reference sequence).